The rows below give T cell receptor beta chains drawn from one sample of a study of blood T cells in healthy people across ages. MiXCR, applied by TCRdb to the 5' RACE reads, yields one record per CDR3 protein. Of roughly 800,000 distinct CDR3 sequences in the sample, 30% to 45% were seen once. Input material: blood. The origin of the receptors is a man aged 18 to 29 in good health. Each CDR3 is given with its conserved first and last residue. The D gene is left open where the match is weak. Clone sizes are given selectively: once, few, many, or a class where the clone is expanded.

CDR3 protein: CASRGPQGKAFF; CDR3 DNA: TGTGCCAGCAGGGGACCCCAAGGAAAAGCTTTCTTT; V gene: TRBV6-5; D gene: -; clone size: -; J gene: TRBJ1-1
CDR3 protein: CATSSRQAHGYTF; CDR3 DNA: TGTGCCACCAGTTCGAGGCAGGCTCATGGCTACACCTTC; V gene: TRBV24-1; D gene: -; clone size: few; J gene: TRBJ1-2
CDR3 protein: CAWSTLRRLDEQYF; CDR3 DNA: TGTGCCTGGAGTACCCTTAGACGGTTGGACGAGCAGTACTTC; V gene: TRBV30; D gene: -; clone size: -; J gene: TRBJ2-7
CDR3 protein: CASSEDRGRETQYF; CDR3 DNA: TGTGCCAGCAGCGAGGACAGGGGGCGAGAGACCCAGTACTTC; V gene: TRBV7-9; D gene: TRBD1; clone size: few; J gene: TRBJ2-5
CDR3 protein: CSARMEAGWSVDTQYF; CDR3 DNA: TGCAGTGCTAGAATGGAGGCAGGGTGGTCGGTAGATACGCAGTATTTT; V gene: TRBV20-1; D gene: -; clone size: many; J gene: TRBJ2-3
CDR3 protein: CASSLERGLRVKLFF; CDR3 DNA: TGCGCCAGCAGCTTGGAGAGGGGGTTAAGGGTAAAACTGTTTTTT; V gene: TRBV5-1; D gene: -; clone size: few; J gene: TRBJ1-4
CDR3 protein: CSVTSGGYEQYF; CDR3 DNA: TGCAGCGTAACTAGCGGGGGATACGAGCAGTACTTC; V gene: TRBV29-1; D gene: TRBD2; clone size: -; J gene: TRBJ2-7
CDR3 protein: CSVELADEKLFF; CDR3 DNA: TGCAGCGTTGAGTTGGCGGATGAAAAACTGTTTTTT; V gene: TRBV29-1; D gene: -; clone size: few; J gene: TRBJ1-4
CDR3 protein: CASSRSPGELFF; CDR3 DNA: TGTGCCAGCAGCCGAAGCCCCGGGGAGCTGTTTTTT; V gene: TRBV7-9; D gene: -; clone size: -; J gene: TRBJ2-2
CDR3 protein: CASIGAGGQFNEQFF; CDR3 DNA: TGTGCCAGCATCGGAGCGGGGGGGCAATTCAATGAGCAGTTCTTC; V gene: TRBV12-3/TRBV12-4; D gene: TRBD2; clone size: many; J gene: TRBJ2-1
CDR3 protein: CASSLTASGGNEQYF; CDR3 DNA: TGTGCCAGCAGCTTAACGGCTAGCGGGGGGAATGAGCAGTACTTC; V gene: TRBV7-2; D gene: TRBD2; clone size: -; J gene: TRBJ2-5
CDR3 protein: CASSPGFGVEISRGGTDTQYF; CDR3 DNA: TGTGCCAGCTCCCCCGGCTTCGGGGTAGAAATCAGCAGGGGGGGCACAGATACGCAGTATTTT; V gene: TRBV18; D gene: -; clone size: -; J gene: TRBJ2-3
CDR3 protein: CAISDGTSRDNEQFF; CDR3 DNA: TGTGCCATCAGTGACGGGACTAGCAGGGATAATGAGCAGTTCTTC; V gene: TRBV10-3; D gene: TRBD2; clone size: -; J gene: TRBJ2-1
CDR3 protein: CAISEDVRYGYTF; CDR3 DNA: TGTGCCATCAGTGAAGATGTGAGGTATGGCTACACCTTC; V gene: TRBV10-3; D gene: -; clone size: -; J gene: TRBJ1-2
CDR3 protein: CASSKGAYWGVLYGYTF; CDR3 DNA: TGTGCCAGCAGCAAGGGGGCATACTGGGGGGTATTGTATGGCTACACCTTC; V gene: TRBV21-1; D gene: -; clone size: few; J gene: TRBJ1-2
CDR3 protein: CASVKGAYYGYTF; CDR3 DNA: TGTGCCAGCGTTAAGGGTGCCTATTATGGCTACACCTTC; V gene: TRBV6-5; D gene: -; clone size: few; J gene: TRBJ1-2
CDR3 protein: CASRPGQNYGYTF; CDR3 DNA: TGTGCCAGCAGACCCGGACAGAACTATGGCTACACCTTC; V gene: TRBV9; D gene: -; clone size: -; J gene: TRBJ1-2
CDR3 protein: CASSSTGTENSPLHF; CDR3 DNA: TGCGCCAGCAGCTCTACCGGGACGGAGAATTCACCCCTCCACTTT; V gene: TRBV5-1; D gene: -; clone size: -; J gene: TRBJ1-6
CDR3 protein: CASSLRGERNIQYF; CDR3 DNA: TGTGCCAGCAGCCTCAGGGGGGAAAGAAACATTCAGTACTTC; V gene: TRBV7-2; D gene: -; clone size: -; J gene: TRBJ2-4
CDR3 protein: CASSVQGRGTYGYTF; CDR3 DNA: TGTGCCAGCAGTGTACAGGGAAGGGGGACCTATGGCTACACCTTC; V gene: TRBV2; D gene: -; clone size: many; J gene: TRBJ1-2
CDR3 protein: CAISETTDLYGYTF; CDR3 DNA: TGTGCCATCAGTGAGACGACAGACCTCTATGGCTACACCTTC; V gene: TRBV10-3; D gene: -; clone size: many; J gene: TRBJ1-2
CDR3 protein: CASSFTAGASGANVLTF; CDR3 DNA: TGTGCCAGCAGTTTTACAGCGGGGGCCTCTGGGGCCAACGTCCTGACTTTC; V gene: TRBV6-2/TRBV6-3; D gene: TRBD2; clone size: few; J gene: TRBJ2-6
CDR3 protein: CASSQETATQDNEQYF; CDR3 DNA: TGCGCCAGCAGCCAAGAGACAGCTACCCAGGACAATGAGCAGTACTTC; V gene: TRBV4-1; D gene: -; clone size: -; J gene: TRBJ2-5
CDR3 protein: CSARDPSGGAYEQYF; CDR3 DNA: TGCAGTGCTAGAGATCCCAGCGGGGGGGCTTACGAGCAGTACTTC; V gene: TRBV20-1; D gene: TRBD2; clone size: few; J gene: TRBJ2-7
CDR3 protein: CSAKPGNGYTF; CDR3 DNA: TGCAGTGCTAAACCTGGGAATGGCTACACCTTC; V gene: TRBV20-1; D gene: -; clone size: -; J gene: TRBJ1-2
CDR3 protein: CASNDETAHKYF; CDR3 DNA: TGTGCCAGCAACGATGAGACCGCCCACAAGTACTTC; V gene: TRBV6-6; D gene: -; clone size: -; J gene: TRBJ2-5
CDR3 protein: CAIRGDLTNTEAFF; CDR3 DNA: TGTGCCATCAGGGGGGACTTGACGAACACTGAAGCTTTCTTT; V gene: TRBV10-3; D gene: -; clone size: -; J gene: TRBJ1-1
CDR3 protein: CASSPGTESYEQYF; CDR3 DNA: TGTGCCAGCAGCCCCGGGACAGAATCCTACGAGCAGTACTTC; V gene: TRBV7-9; D gene: TRBD1; clone size: few; J gene: TRBJ2-7
CDR3 protein: CASSEDREYTEAFF; CDR3 DNA: TGCGCCAGCAGCGAGGACAGGGAGTACACTGAAGCTTTCTTT; V gene: TRBV5-1; D gene: TRBD1; clone size: -; J gene: TRBJ1-1
CDR3 protein: CASSQGARGTEAFF; CDR3 DNA: TGTGCCAGCAGCCAGGGGGCCCGGGGCACTGAAGCTTTCTTT; V gene: TRBV5-5; D gene: TRBD1; clone size: few; J gene: TRBJ1-1
CDR3 protein: CASSYPSVSYNEQYF; CDR3 DNA: TGTGCCAGCAGTTATCCGTCCGTGTCCTACAATGAGCAGTACTTC; V gene: TRBV6-6; D gene: -; clone size: -; J gene: TRBJ2-7
CDR3 protein: CASSPSGTGYGYTF; CDR3 DNA: TGTGCCAGCTCACCCTCAGGGACAGGCTATGGCTACACCTTC; V gene: TRBV18; D gene: TRBD1; clone size: few; J gene: TRBJ1-2
CDR3 protein: CASSLASGGQQYF; CDR3 DNA: TGTGCCAGCAGCTTAGCGTCCGGGGGCCAGCAGTACTTC; V gene: TRBV7-9; D gene: -; clone size: -; J gene: TRBJ2-7
CDR3 protein: CASSLKILGGTEAFF; CDR3 DNA: TGTGCCAGCAGCTTAAAGATTCTTGGGGGCACTGAAGCTTTCTTT; V gene: TRBV7-8; D gene: -; clone size: -; J gene: TRBJ1-1
CDR3 protein: CASSQSLVQNYGYTF; CDR3 DNA: TGCGCCAGCAGCCAATCTTTGGTTCAAAACTATGGCTACACCTTC; V gene: TRBV4-3; D gene: -; clone size: many; J gene: TRBJ1-2
CDR3 protein: CSTTGMLNTEAFF; CDR3 DNA: TGCAGTACGACAGGGATGTTGAACACTGAAGCTTTCTTT; V gene: TRBV20-1; D gene: TRBD1; clone size: few; J gene: TRBJ1-1
CDR3 protein: CASSTSRQGTDTQYF; CDR3 DNA: TGTGCCAGCAGCACTTCAAGACAGGGTACAGATACGCAGTATTTT; V gene: TRBV21-1; D gene: -; clone size: -; J gene: TRBJ2-3
CDR3 protein: CASSFRSNSPLHF; CDR3 DNA: TGTGCCAGCAGCTTTAGGTCCAATTCACCCCTCCACTTT; V gene: TRBV7-3; D gene: -; clone size: -; J gene: TRBJ1-6
CDR3 protein: CSARDNGAATEAFF; CDR3 DNA: TGCAGTGCTAGAGATAATGGGGCAGCTACCGAAGCTTTCTTT; V gene: TRBV20-1; D gene: -; clone size: -; J gene: TRBJ1-1
CDR3 protein: CASSSDGGGAGNEQFF; CDR3 DNA: TGTGCCAGCAGTTCGGATGGTGGGGGGGCCGGGAATGAGCAGTTCTTC; V gene: TRBV12-3/TRBV12-4; D gene: -; clone size: many; J gene: TRBJ2-1
CDR3 protein: CASSSSGRAINEQFF; CDR3 DNA: TGTGCCAGCAGTTCTAGCGGGAGGGCCATTAATGAGCAGTTCTTC; V gene: TRBV28; D gene: TRBD2; clone size: -; J gene: TRBJ2-1
CDR3 protein: CASSQDLRRGLGETQYF; CDR3 DNA: TGTGCCAGCAGCCAAGATCTACGTCGGGGGCTGGGAGAGACCCAGTACTTC; V gene: TRBV3-1; D gene: -; clone size: -; J gene: TRBJ2-5
CDR3 protein: CASSLGVGSYEQYF; CDR3 DNA: TGCGCCAGCAGCTTGGGGGTTGGCAGTTACGAGCAGTACTTC; V gene: TRBV5-1; D gene: -; clone size: many; J gene: TRBJ2-7
CDR3 protein: CASSLGPPPPRTSGRYNEQFF; CDR3 DNA: TGTGCTAGCAGCTTAGGGCCCCCTCCCCCCCGGACTAGCGGGAGGTACAATGAGCAGTTCTTC; V gene: TRBV7-7; D gene: TRBD2; clone size: few; J gene: TRBJ2-1
CDR3 protein: CASSLVGSQKTQYF; CDR3 DNA: TGTGCCAGCAGCTTAGTTGGCAGCCAAAAGACCCAGTACTTC; V gene: TRBV7-2; D gene: -; clone size: -; J gene: TRBJ2-5
CDR3 protein: CASSPSGTRSSPLHF; CDR3 DNA: TGCGCCAGCAGCCCGTCGGGAACTAGGAGTTCACCCCTCCACTTT; V gene: TRBV5-1; D gene: -; clone size: -; J gene: TRBJ1-6
CDR3 protein: CASSPGGQKNEKLFF; CDR3 DNA: TGTGCCAGCTCCCCGGGAGGACAGAAGAATGAAAAACTGTTTTTT; V gene: TRBV3-1; D gene: -; clone size: -; J gene: TRBJ1-4
CDR3 protein: CASSQHLAGAGANVLTF; CDR3 DNA: TGTGCCAGCAGCCAACACTTAGCGGGTGCTGGGGCCAACGTCCTGACTTTC; V gene: TRBV4-2; D gene: TRBD2; clone size: -; J gene: TRBJ2-6
CDR3 protein: CASSTDIAYNEQFF; CDR3 DNA: TGCGCCAGCAGCACAGATATTGCCTACAATGAGCAGTTCTTC; V gene: TRBV5-1; D gene: -; clone size: -; J gene: TRBJ2-1